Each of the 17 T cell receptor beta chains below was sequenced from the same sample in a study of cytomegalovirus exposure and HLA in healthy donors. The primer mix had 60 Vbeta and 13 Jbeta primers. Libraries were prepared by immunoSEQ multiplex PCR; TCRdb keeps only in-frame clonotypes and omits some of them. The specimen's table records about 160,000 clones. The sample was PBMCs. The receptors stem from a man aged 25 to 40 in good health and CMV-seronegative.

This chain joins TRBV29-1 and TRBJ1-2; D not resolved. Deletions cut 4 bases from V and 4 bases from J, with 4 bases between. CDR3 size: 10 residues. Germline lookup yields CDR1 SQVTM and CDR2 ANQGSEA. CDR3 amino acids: CSVASYGYTF. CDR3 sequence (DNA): TGCAGCGTTGCCAGCTATGGCTACACCTTC.

CDR3 protein: CASSLNGRAWGNEQFF. CDR3 DNA: TGTGCCAGCAGCTTAAACGGGAGGGCCTGGGGAAATGAGCAGTTCTTC. The J gene is TRBJ2-1, the V gene TRBV7-2; 8 positions agree with TRBD2. Trimming cost V 2 bases and J 7 bases; bases outside gene matches: 10. The CDR3 covers 16 residues. Germline V gene lookup returns CDR1 SGHTA and CDR2 FQGNSA.

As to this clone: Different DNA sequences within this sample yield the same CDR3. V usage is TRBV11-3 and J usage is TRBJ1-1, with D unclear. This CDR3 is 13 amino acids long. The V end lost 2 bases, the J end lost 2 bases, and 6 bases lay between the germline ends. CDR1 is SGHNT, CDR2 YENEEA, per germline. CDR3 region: CASSLTGNTEAFF. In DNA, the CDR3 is TGTGCCAGCAGCTTAACCGGTAACACTGAAGCTTTCTTT.

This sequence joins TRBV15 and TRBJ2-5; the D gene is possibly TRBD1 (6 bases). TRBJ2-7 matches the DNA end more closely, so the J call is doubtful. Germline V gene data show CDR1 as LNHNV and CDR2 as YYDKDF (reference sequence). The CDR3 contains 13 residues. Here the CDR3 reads CATSLRGSYEQYF. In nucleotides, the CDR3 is TGTGCCACCAGCCTGAGGGGGTCTTACGAGCAGTACTTC.

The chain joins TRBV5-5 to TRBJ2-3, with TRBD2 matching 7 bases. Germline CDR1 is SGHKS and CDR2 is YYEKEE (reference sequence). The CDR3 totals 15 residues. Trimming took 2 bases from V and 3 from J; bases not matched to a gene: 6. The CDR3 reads CASSLGRAATDTQYF. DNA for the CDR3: TGTGCCAGCAGCTTAGGGAGGGCCGCGACAGATACGCAGTATTTT.

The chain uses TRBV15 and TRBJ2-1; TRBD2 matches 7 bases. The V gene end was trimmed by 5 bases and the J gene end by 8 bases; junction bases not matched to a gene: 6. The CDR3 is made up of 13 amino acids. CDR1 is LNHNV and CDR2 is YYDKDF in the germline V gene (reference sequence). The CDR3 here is CATSVEAGDEQFF. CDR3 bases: TGTGCCACCAGCGTCGAGGCGGGAGATGAGCAGTTCTTC.

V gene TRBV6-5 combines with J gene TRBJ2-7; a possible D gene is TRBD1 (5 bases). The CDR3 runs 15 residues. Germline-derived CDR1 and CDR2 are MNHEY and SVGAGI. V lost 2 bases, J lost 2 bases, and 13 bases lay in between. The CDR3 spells CASSYERGFPYEQYF. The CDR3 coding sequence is TGTGCCAGCAGTTACGAAAGGGGCTTCCCCTACGAGCAGTACTTC.

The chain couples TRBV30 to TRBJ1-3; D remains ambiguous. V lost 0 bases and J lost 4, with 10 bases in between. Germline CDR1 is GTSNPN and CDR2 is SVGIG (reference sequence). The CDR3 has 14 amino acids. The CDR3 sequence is CAWSVADKGNTIYF. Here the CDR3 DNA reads TGTGCCTGGAGTGTCGCAGATAAAGGAAACACCATATATTTT.

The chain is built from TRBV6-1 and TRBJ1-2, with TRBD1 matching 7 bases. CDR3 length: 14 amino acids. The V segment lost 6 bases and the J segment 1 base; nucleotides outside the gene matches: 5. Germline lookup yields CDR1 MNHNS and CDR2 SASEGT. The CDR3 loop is CASRETGFNYGYTF. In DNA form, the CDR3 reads TGTGCCAGCAGGGAGACAGGGTTTAACTATGGCTACACCTTC.

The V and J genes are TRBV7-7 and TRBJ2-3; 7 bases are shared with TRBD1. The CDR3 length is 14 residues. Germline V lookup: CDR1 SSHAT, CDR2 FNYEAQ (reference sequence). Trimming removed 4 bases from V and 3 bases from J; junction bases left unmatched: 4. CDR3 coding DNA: TGTGCCAGCAGCTCGGGACAGCCTACAGATACGCAGTATTTT. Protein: CASSSGQPTDTQYF.

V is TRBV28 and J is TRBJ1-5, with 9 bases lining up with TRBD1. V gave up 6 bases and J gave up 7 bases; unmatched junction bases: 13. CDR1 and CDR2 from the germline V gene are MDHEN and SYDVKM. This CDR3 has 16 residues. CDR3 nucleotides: TGTGCCAGCAGAGATCCGGGACAGGGAATTGGACAGCCCCAGCATTTT. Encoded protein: CASRDPGQGIGQPQHF.

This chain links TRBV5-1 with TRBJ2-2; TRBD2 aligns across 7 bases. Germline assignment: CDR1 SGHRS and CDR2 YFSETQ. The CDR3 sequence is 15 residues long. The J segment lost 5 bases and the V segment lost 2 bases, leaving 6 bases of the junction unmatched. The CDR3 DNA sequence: TGCGCCAGCAGCTTAGGAGCGGGGAGTACCGGGGAGCTGTTTTTT. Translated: CASSLGAGSTGELFF.

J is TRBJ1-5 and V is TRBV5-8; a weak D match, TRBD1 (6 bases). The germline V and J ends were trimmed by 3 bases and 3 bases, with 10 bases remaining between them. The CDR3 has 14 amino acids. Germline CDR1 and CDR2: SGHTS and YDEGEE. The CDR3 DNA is TGTGCCAGCAGCTCAGGGGTAAACAATCAGCCCCAGCATTTT. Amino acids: CASSSGVNNQPQHF.

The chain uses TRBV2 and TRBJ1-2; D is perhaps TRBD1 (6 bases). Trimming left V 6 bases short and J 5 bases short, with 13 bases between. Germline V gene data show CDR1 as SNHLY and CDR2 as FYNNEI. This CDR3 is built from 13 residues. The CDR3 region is CASRGHDPYGYTF. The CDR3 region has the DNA TGTGCCAGCAGGGGACACGATCCATATGGCTACACCTTC.

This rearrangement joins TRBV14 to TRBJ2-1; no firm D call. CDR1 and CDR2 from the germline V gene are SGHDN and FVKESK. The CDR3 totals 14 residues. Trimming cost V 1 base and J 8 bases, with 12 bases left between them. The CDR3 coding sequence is TGTGCCAGCAGCCAAGTTGCTAGTTTCTATGAGCAGTTCTTC. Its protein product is CASSQVASFYEQFF. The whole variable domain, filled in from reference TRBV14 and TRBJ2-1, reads EAGVTQFPSHSVIEKGQTVTLRCDPISGHDNLYWYRRVMGKEIKFLLHFVKESKQDESGMPNNRFLAERTGGTYSTLKVQPAELEDSGVYFCASSQVASFYEQFFGPGTRLTVL.

CDR3 protein: CASSQGVFGSGTEAFF. For the CDR3, the DNA is TGTGCCAGCAGCCAAGGGGTTTTTGGTTCGGGCACTGAAGCTTTCTTT. V is TRBV4-2 and J is TRBJ1-1; the D is unclear. There are 16 residues in the CDR3. V lost 1 base and J 4 bases, leaving 16 bases between the germline ends. Germline-derived CDR1 and CDR2 are LGHNA and YNFKEQ.

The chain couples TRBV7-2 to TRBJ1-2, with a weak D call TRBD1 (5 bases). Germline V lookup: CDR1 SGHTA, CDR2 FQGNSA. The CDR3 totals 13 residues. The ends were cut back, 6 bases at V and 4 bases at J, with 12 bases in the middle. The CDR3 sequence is CASSSGGSYGYTF. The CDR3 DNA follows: TGTGCCAGCAGTTCCGGGGGGTCCTATGGCTACACCTTC.